This TCR beta chain was sequenced for a study of T cells after yellow fever vaccination. In TCRdb, the 5' RACE reads were re-called with MiXCR into one record per CDR3 protein. The table shows almost 600,000 distinct CDR3 sequences, with roughly 12% occurring only once. For this clonotype: Its target is unknown.

This CDR3 is built from 13 residues. Per the germline V gene, CDR1 is KGHSH and CDR2 is LQKENI. V was trimmed by 2 bases and J by 5 bases, leaving 7 bases between them. General study points: A large majority of primary-vaccination clones showed up again after the booster (96% CD4, around 90% CD8).

This clonotype was obtained from a man aged 25 to 40 who received the YFV17D yellow fever vaccine. The chain has TRBV18 and TRBJ1-5; no reliable D call. This specimen consisted of PBMCs, obtained on the day of the yellow fever booster vaccination. Written as DNA, the CDR3 is TGTGCCAGCTCACCAGGAGTTGATCAGCCCCAGCATTTT. It encodes CASSPGVDQPQHF. Filled out from reference TRBV18 and TRBJ1-5, the complete variable domain reads NAGVMQNPRHLVRRRGQEARLRCSPMKGHSHVYWYRQLPEEGLKFMVYLQKENIIDESGMPKERFSAEFPKEGPSILRIQQVVRGDSAAYFCASSPGVDQPQHFGDGTRLSIL.